These T cell receptor beta chains were read from a single sample in a study of blood T cell repertoires in COVID-19. TCRdb keeps only in-frame clones here, not all; method: immunoSEQ multiplex PCR. The sample shows some 150,000 clones, around nine tenths of them seen only once. The sequenced sample consisted of peripheral blood. The receptors stem from a human donor in a cohort sampled during active COVID-19. Each CDR3 is given with its conserved first and last residue. The D gene is left open where the match is weak. Expanded clones are given a class, and other clones once, few, many or no size at all.

clone_size,v_call,d_call,cdr3_length,j_call,cdr3_aa,cdr3_nt
.,TRBV5-4,TRBD1,15,TRBJ2-2,CASKRDRGNTGELFF,TGTGCCAGCAAACGGGACAGGGGAAACACCGGGGAGCTGTTTTTT
.,TRBV9,TRBD2,15,TRBJ2-7,CASSVPPGGPYEQYF,TGTGCCAGCAGCGTCCCCCCGGGGGGGCCCTACGAGCAGTACTTC
.,TRBV7-2,TRBD1,14,TRBJ2-7,CASSLTGFSYEQYF,TGTGCCAGCAGTCTGACAGGGTTCTCCTACGAGCAGTACTTC
.,TRBV27,TRBD2,14,TRBJ2-1,CASSLGRGAREQFF,TGTGCCAGCAGTCTAGGGCGGGGGGCACGGGAGCAGTTCTTC
.,TRBV7-2,TRBD2,16,TRBJ2-3,CASSLRRGVGTDTQYF,TGTGCCAGCAGCTTAAGGCGGGGGGTTGGGACAGATACGCAGTATTTT
.,TRBV12-5,.,12,TRBJ1-2,CASGPGGPSRTF,TGTGCTAGTGGCCCGGGGGGCCCCTCAAGGACCTTC
once,TRBV19,TRBD1,16,TRBJ1-1,CASSSRTGDGNTEAFF,TGTGCCAGTAGTTCCAGGACAGGGGACGGGAACACTGAAGCTTTCTTT
.,TRBV4-2,.,16,TRBJ2-3,CASSQESGHATGTQYF,TGTGCCAGCAGCCAAGAGTCAGGTCATGCGACCGGTACGCAGTATTTT
.,TRBV12-3/TRBV12-4,TRBD1,12,TRBJ2-1,CASSLTGLGQFF,TGTGCCAGCAGTTTGACAGGGCTGGGGCAGTTCTTC
.,TRBV6-2/TRBV6-3,TRBD1,15,TRBJ2-3,CASSSSDRGRGTQYF,TGTGCCAGCAGTTCATCAGACAGGGGGCGAGGTACGCAGTATTTT
.,TRBV9,TRBD2,16,TRBJ2-3,CASSVGGSGEVDTQYF,TGTGCCAGCAGCGTAGGCGGTAGCGGGGAGGTCGATACGCAGTATTTT
.,TRBV25-1,.,12,TRBJ1-2,CASNRDNYGYTF,TGTGCCAGTAACAGAGATAACTATGGCTACACCTTC
.,TRBV19,TRBD1,15,TRBJ2-5,CASSLTGTGKETQYF,TGTGCCAGTAGTCTAACCGGGACAGGGAAGGAGACCCAGTACTTC
.,TRBV5-1,TRBD1,15,TRBJ2-7,CASSLEPDRGREQYF,TGCGCCAGCAGCTTGGAACCCGACAGGGGGAGGGAGCAGTACTTC
few,TRBV7-2,.,11,TRBJ2-7,CASSSFYEQYF,TGTGCCAGCAGCTCCTTTTACGAGCAGTACTTC
.,TRBV5-4,.,14,TRBJ1-1,CASSSQQGRTEAFF,TGTGCCAGCAGCTCGCAACAGGGTCGCACTGAAGCTTTCTTT
.,TRBV7-2,TRBD1,14,TRBJ1-2,CASSPDRGRLGYTF,TGTGCCAGCAGCCCGGACAGGGGGCGTTTGGGCTACACCTTC
.,TRBV5-4,TRBD2,15,TRBJ2-5,CASSFAGTRVETQYF,TGTGCCAGCAGCTTCGCCGGGACTAGAGTTGAGACCCAGTACTTC
.,TRBV7-2,.,14,TRBJ2-2,CASSLVADTGELFF,TGTGCCAGCAGCTTAGTCGCAGACACCGGGGAGCTGTTTTTT
.,TRBV7-7,.,15,TRBJ2-5,CASSSGLRVQETQYF,TGTGCTAGCAGCTCGGGTTTGAGGGTACAAGAGACCCAGTACTTC
.,TRBV4-2,.,16,TRBJ2-1,CASSLPGNPSYNEQFF,TGTGCCAGCAGCCTACCGGGAAACCCAAGCTACAATGAGCAGTTCTTC
.,TRBV7-2,.,14,TRBJ2-2,CASSRPENTGELFF,TGTGCCAGCAGCCGCCCAGAGAACACCGGGGAGCTGTTTTTT
.,TRBV15,TRBD1,15,TRBJ2-1,CATSGRDREYNEQFF,TGTGCCACCAGCGGCCGGGACAGGGAGTACAATGAGCAGTTCTTC
.,TRBV9,TRBD2,16,TRBJ2-3,CASSDGFAGGADTQYF,TGTGCCAGCAGCGACGGGTTTGCGGGGGGGGCAGATACGCAGTATTTT
.,TRBV9,.,14,TRBJ2-3,CASSDGWVPDTQYF,TGTGCCAGCAGCGACGGGTGGGTCCCAGATACGCAGTATTTT
.,TRBV10-1,TRBD1,21,TRBJ2-1,CASSESNEGTGFKLAYNEQFF,TGCGCCAGCAGTGAGTCGAATGAGGGGACAGGTTTTAAGTTGGCCTACAATGAGCAGTTCTTC
.,TRBV2,.,13,TRBJ1-2,CASSVEQSYGYTF,TGTGCCAGCAGTGTCGAACAGTCCTATGGCTACACCTTC
.,TRBV19,.,14,TRBJ1-6,CASSIGELNSPLHF,TGTGCCAGTAGTATAGGCGAACTTAATTCACCCCTCCACTTT
.,TRBV5-4,TRBD1,16,TRBJ2-3,CASSRGQGASADTQYF,TGTGCCAGCAGCCGGGGGCAGGGGGCATCGGCAGATACGCAGTATTTT
.,TRBV5-1,.,15,TRBJ2-3,CASSFNLGGTDTQYF,TGCGCCAGCAGCTTTAACCTAGGGGGCACAGATACGCAGTATTTT
.,TRBV27,.,13,TRBJ1-5,CASSFGVKQPQHF,TGTGCCAGCAGTTTCGGGGTAAAACAGCCCCAGCATTTT
.,TRBV9,TRBD1,15,TRBJ2-2,CASSHSGGHTGELFF,TGTGCCAGCAGCCATTCAGGGGGTCACACCGGGGAGCTGTTTTTT
.,TRBV4-2,TRBD2,16,TRBJ2-3,CASSQGLAGITDTQYF,TGTGCCAGCAGCCAGGGACTAGCGGGGATCACAGATACGCAGTATTTT
.,TRBV2,.,12,TRBJ2-3,CASTGDEDTQYF,TGTGCCAGCACGGGGGATGAAGATACGCAGTATTTT
.,TRBV19,.,13,TRBJ1-1,CASRFGQNTEAFF,TGTGCCAGTAGATTCGGACAGAACACTGAAGCTTTCTTT
.,TRBV5-1,TRBD1,17,TRBJ2-7,CASSLAAGTGLVYEQYF,TGCGCCAGCAGCTTGGCCGCGGGGACAGGGTTGGTCTACGAGCAGTACTTC
.,TRBV7-3,.,18,TRBJ2-1,CASSLNPVGISVYNEQFF,TGTGCCAGCAGCTTAAACCCTGTGGGCATTTCGGTTTACAATGAGCAGTTCTTC
.,TRBV6-6,.,14,TRBJ2-5,CASSSTRVDETQYF,TGTGCCAGCAGCTCAACTAGAGTGGACGAGACCCAGTACTTC
.,TRBV6-6,.,16,TRBJ2-4,CASSLGLGAVGNIQYF,TGTGCCAGCAGCTTGGGCTTGGGGGCAGTTGGAAACATTCAGTACTTC
.,TRBV10-3,TRBD1,17,TRBJ2-1,CAISATGQGVGDNEQFF,TGTGCCATCAGTGCAACGGGACAGGGTGTGGGAGACAATGAGCAGTTCTTC
.,TRBV9,TRBD2,15,TRBJ2-1,CASSVGRGRYNEQFF,TGTGCCAGCAGCGTAGGGCGGGGGAGGTACAATGAGCAGTTCTTC
few,TRBV5-8,.,10,TRBJ1-2,CASSLIGYTF,TGTGCCAGCAGCCTTATAGGCTACACCTTC
.,TRBV5-1,.,13,TRBJ2-1,CASSLGLDGEQFF,TGCGCCAGCAGCTTGGGTCTAGATGGTGAGCAGTTCTTC
once,TRBV11-3,TRBD2,15,TRBJ2-1,CASSPEAGGFDEQFF,TGTGCCAGCAGCCCCGAAGCGGGGGGGTTTGATGAGCAGTTCTTC
.,TRBV5-4,.,12,TRBJ2-1,CASSHDSRRQFF,TGTGCCAGCAGCCACGACAGTAGAAGGCAGTTCTTC